The clone carrying this T cell receptor (beta chain) was seen just once. Its antigen remains unidentified. CDR1 MGHDK and CDR2 SYGVNS come from the germline V gene. V was pared by 4 bases and J by 5 bases, with 5 bases of the junction left unmatched. The CDR3 runs to 14 residues. The PCR employed 60 Vbeta primers together with 13 Jbeta primers. Assay: immunoSEQ multiplex PCR; the TCRdb copy retains only in-frame clones and omits some. The repertoire consists of over 100,000 clones, with about 60% occurring once and the leading ten covering 2.2%. The data derive from a study of cytomegalovirus exposure and HLA in healthy donors. Study results and limitations: Per a prior analysis, the majority of TCR beta V segments were productive roughly 87% or roughly 30% of the time.

The chain joins TRBV25-1 to TRBJ2-5; 9 bases are shared with TRBD2. Sequencing was carried out using PBMCs. The sequence came from a woman aged 25 to 45 in good health and CMV-seronegative. CDR3 bases: TGTGCCAGCAGTGCCGGACTAGCGAGCGAGACCCAGTACTTC. This translates into CASSAGLASETQYF.